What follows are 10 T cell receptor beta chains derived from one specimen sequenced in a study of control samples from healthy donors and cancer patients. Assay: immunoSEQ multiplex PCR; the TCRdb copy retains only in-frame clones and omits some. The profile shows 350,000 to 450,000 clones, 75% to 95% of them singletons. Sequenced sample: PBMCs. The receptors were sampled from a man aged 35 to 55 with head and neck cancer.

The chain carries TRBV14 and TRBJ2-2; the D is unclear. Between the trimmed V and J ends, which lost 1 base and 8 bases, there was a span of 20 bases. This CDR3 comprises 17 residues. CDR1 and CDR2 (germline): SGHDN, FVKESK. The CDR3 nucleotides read TGTGCCAGCAGCCAAGTTGGGTTCCGGCACCAAGGGGGGGAGCTGTTTTTT. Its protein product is CASSQVGFRHQGGELFF.

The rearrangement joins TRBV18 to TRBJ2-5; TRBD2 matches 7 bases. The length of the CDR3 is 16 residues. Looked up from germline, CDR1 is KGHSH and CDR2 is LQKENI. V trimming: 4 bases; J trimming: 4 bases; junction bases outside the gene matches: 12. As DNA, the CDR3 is TGTGCCAGCTCACGAGCAAACGAGCGGGGTGTAGAGACCCAGTACTTC. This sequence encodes CASSRANERGVETQYF. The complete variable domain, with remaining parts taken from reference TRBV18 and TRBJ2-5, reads NAGVMQNPRHLVRRRGQEARLRCSPMKGHSHVYWYRQLPEEGLKFMVYLQKENIIDESGMPKERFSAEFPKEGPSILRIQQVVRGDSAAYFCASSRANERGVETQYFGPGTRLLVL.

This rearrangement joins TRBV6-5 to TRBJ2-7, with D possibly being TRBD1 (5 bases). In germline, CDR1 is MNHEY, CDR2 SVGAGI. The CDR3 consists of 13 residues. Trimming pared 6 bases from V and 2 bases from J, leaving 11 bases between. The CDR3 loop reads CASSQRQPYEQYF. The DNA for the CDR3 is TGTGCCAGCAGCCAACGACAGCCCTACGAGCAGTACTTC.

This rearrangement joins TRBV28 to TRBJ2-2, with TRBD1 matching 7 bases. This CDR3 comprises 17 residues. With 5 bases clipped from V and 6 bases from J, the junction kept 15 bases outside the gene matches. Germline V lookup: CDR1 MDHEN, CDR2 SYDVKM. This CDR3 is CASSPLLTGYSSGELFF. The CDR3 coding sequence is TGTGCCAGCAGTCCACTCCTGACAGGGTATAGTTCCGGGGAGCTGTTTTTT.

CDR3 region: CASLLRGAISGANVLTF. The DNA of the CDR3 is TGTGCCAGTCTTCTCCGGGGGGCGATCTCTGGGGCCAACGTCCTGACTTTC. The V gene is TRBV19, the J gene TRBJ2-6; D might be TRBD2 (7 bases). Trimming removed 8 bases at V and 0 bases at J, with 17 bases between. From germline, CDR1 is LNHDA and CDR2 SQIVND (reference sequence). The CDR3 runs to 17 residues.

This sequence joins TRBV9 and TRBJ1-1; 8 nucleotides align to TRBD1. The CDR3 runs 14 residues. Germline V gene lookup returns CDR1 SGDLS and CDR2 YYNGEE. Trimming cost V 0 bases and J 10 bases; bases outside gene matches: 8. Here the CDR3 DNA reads TGTGCCAGCAGCGTAGCCGGGACAGGCGTTAGAGCTTTCTTT. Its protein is CASSVAGTGVRAFF.

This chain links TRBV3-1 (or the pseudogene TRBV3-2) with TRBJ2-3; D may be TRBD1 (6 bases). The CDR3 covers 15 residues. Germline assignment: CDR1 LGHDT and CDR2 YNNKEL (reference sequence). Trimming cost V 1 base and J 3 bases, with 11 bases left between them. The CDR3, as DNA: TGTGCCAGCAGCCAAGTAAAAAGGGGGACAGATACGCAGTATTTT. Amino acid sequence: CASSQVKRGTDTQYF.

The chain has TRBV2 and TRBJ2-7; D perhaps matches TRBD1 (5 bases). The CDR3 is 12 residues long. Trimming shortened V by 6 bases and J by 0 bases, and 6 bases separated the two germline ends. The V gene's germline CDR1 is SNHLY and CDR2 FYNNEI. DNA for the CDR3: TGTGCCAGCAGGACAGACTCCTACGAGCAGTACTTC. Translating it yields CASRTDSYEQYF.

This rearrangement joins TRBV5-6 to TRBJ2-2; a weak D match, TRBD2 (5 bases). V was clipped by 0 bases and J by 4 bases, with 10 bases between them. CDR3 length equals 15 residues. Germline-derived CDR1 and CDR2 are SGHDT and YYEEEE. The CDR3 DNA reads TGTGCCAGCAGCTTGGAACGGGGATCCACCGGGGAGCTGTTTTTT. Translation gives CASSLERGSTGELFF.

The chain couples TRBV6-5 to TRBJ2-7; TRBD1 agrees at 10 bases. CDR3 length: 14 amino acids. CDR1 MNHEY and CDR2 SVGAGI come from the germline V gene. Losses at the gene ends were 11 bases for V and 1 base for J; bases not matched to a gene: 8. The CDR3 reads CAVKGQGTSYEQYF. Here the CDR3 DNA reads TGTGCCGTCAAGGGACAGGGGACTTCCTACGAGCAGTACTTC.